This T cell receptor beta chain was sequenced during a study of blood T cells in healthy people across ages. A second PCR of roughly 7 to 11 cycles used a sample-barcoded 5' primer and a J-beta primer mix. TCRdb analysed the 5' RACE reads with MiXCR anew, one entry per CDR3 protein. The sample yields hundreds of thousands of distinct CDR3 sequences, around three fifths seen once. Study-wide findings and caveats: Older age went with lower TCR beta diversity per million T cells, in a roughly linear way. Among long-lived donors, naive CD4+ cells were more numerous and diversity higher than in aged donors. A strong correlation was seen between TCR beta diversity and naive T cell percentage.

Extracted total RNA amounted to at least 5.5 micrograms for each sample. In the case of this clonotype: The antigen is unknown.

Sequencing used blood. This clonotype originated in a middle-aged man in good health.

In DNA, the CDR3 is TGTGCCAGCGAAGGGACCGCCCGGAACACTGAAGCTTTCTTT. Encoded protein: CASEGTARNTEAFF. The chain recombines TRBV10-3 with TRBJ1-1; TRBD1 is a possible D gene (5 bases). This CDR3 comprises 14 residues. Trimming took off 10 bases at V and 1 base at J, with 16 bases between the two ends. From germline, CDR1 is ENHRY and CDR2 SYGVKD.